This TCR beta chain was recorded in a study of blood T cell repertoires in COVID-19. Study background: Sites across the United States, Italy and Spain contributed samples from acute and convalescent COVID-19. From T cells, B-cell-depleted T cells, or PBMCs came the material, which was cDNA or gDNA.

Generated by immunoSEQ multiplex PCR, the TCRdb table keeps only in-frame clones and is missing some. The sample consists of about 180,000 clones, around 90% of them appearing once. The sample was PBMCs or T cells enriched from blood (not recorded which). This receptor was identified in a woman aged 18-29 years who had recovered from COVID-19.

The CDR3: CASSIKGQREGREQYF. The CDR3 DNA reads TGTGCCAGTAGTATCAAGGGACAGCGGGAGGGACGCGAGCAGTACTTC. The chain uses TRBV19 and TRBJ2-7; TRBD2 matches at 10 bases. Germline CDR1 is LNHDA and CDR2 is SQIVND (reference sequence). After removal of 3 bases from V and 6 bases from J, the junction contained 11 bases not matched to a gene. There are 16 residues in the CDR3.